This T cell receptor beta chain comes out of a study of cytomegalovirus exposure and HLA in healthy donors. The study's findings and limits: Many donors carried some public TCRs, although rarity characterized most TCR sequences.

With regard to this clone: Antigen: not known.

It was with 60 Vbeta and 13 Jbeta primers that the PCR ran. The repertoire was sequenced with immunoSEQ multiplex PCR; TCRdb's copy has only in-frame clones and lacks some. The table includes 110,000 to 150,000 clones, more than 75% detected once. Sequencing used PBMCs. This receptor was identified in a female donor in good health and CMV-seronegative.

The CDR3 is CASGLLRALGSWEQYF. The CDR3 region has the DNA TGTGCTAGTGGTTTATTGCGGGCATTAGGGTCCTGGGAGCAGTACTTC. The chain carries TRBV12-5 and TRBJ2-7, with D perhaps TRBD2 (5 bases). Germline CDR1 and CDR2: LGHNT and FRNRAP. The CDR3 is 16 residues long. With 3 bases removed from V and 7 bases from J, the gap between germline ends came to 22 bases.